This is a list of T cell receptor beta chains from one sample in a study of cytomegalovirus exposure and HLA in healthy donors. Produced via immunoSEQ multiplex PCR; TCRdb's table is partial and in-frame only. The sample lists fewer than 350,000 clones; around 87% were seen once. Sequenced sample: PBMCs. The source of these receptors is a young woman in good health and CMV-seronegative. Both conserved end residues are part of each CDR3. The D gene is left open where the match is weak.

>TRBV6-6|12|TRBJ1-5|-
CASTEDRRSQHF
>TRBV19|15|TRBJ2-7|TRBD1
CASSPDRGPTSEQYF
>TRBV30|17|TRBJ2-7|TRBD2
CAWSVGVGTSGRYEQYF
>TRBV7-6|16|TRBJ2-7|-
CASSLGGPLSSYEQYF
>TRBV5-6|16|TRBJ2-1|-
CASSFLGPSSYNEQFF
>TRBV18|16|TRBJ1-2|-
CASSYDPPRANYGYTF
>TRBV7-6|16|TRBJ2-7|TRBD1
CASSLEPGQGRYEQYF
>TRBV28|14|TRBJ2-7|-
CASSFGGVTYEQYF
>TRBV27|17|TRBJ2-7|TRBD1
CASSSTSFRTGYYEQYF
>TRBV27|14|TRBJ2-3|-
CASSSTKLGNTQYF
>TRBV18|14|TRBJ2-7|-
CASSPNQGGYEQYF
>TRBV7-8|14|TRBJ2-1|-
CASSSGDPYNEQFF
>TRBV6-5|14|TRBJ1-2|-
CASRRSGYDYGYTF
>TRBV4-2|18|TRBJ1-5|-
CASSQGRSGQVSNQPQHF
>TRBV18|16|TRBJ2-7|-
CASSPLSRTAIYEQYF
>TRBV7-2|16|TRBJ2-7|-
CASSLRTGLSGGEQYF
>TRBV2|15|TRBJ2-2|TRBD2
CASMSLAGGLGELFF
>TRBV14|14|TRBJ2-7|TRBD1
CASSQDWDSYEQYF
>TRBV28|15|TRBJ1-5|TRBD1
CASSSSGQGYQPQHF
>TRBV2|15|TRBJ2-1|TRBD1
CASSDFPGGHNEQFF
>TRBV7-3|13|TRBJ2-2|-
CASSPGVPGELFF
>TRBV18|15|TRBJ1-5|-
CASSPLSGAGQPQHF
>TRBV28|16|TRBJ2-2|-
CASIEGSSVNTGELFF
>TRBV7-3|15|TRBJ1-5|-
CASSSIQELDQPQHF
>TRBV19|12|TRBJ1-1|-
CASSTWNTEAFF
>TRBV30|14|TRBJ2-7|-
CAWSGMAGGFVQYF